These 12 T cell receptor beta chains came from one sample sequenced in a study of identical twins. Using its own MiXCR run on the 5' RACE reads, TCRdb lists one record per CDR3 protein. Altogether roughly 290,000 distinct CDR3 sequences are present, over 8.5% being singletons, with the ten largest covering approximately 6.6%. Another study also made use of these data, one on yellow fever vaccine responses in identical twins.

The source material was CD8+ T cells sorted from blood. The receptor source for this set is a woman between 18 and 29 years old in good health.

This clonotype was seen a few times. The V gene is TRBV3-1, the J gene TRBJ2-1; D remains unclear. The CDR3 is 15 amino acids. The germline V and J ends were trimmed by 1 base and 4 bases, with 11 bases remaining between them. Per germline, CDR1 LGHDT and CDR2 YNNKEL (reference sequence). The CDR3 bases are TGTGCCAGCAGCCAAGGCCTAGTACTATACAATGAGCAGTTCTTC. Its protein is CASSQGLVLYNEQFF.

In this sample, this clonotype turned up many times. The genes are TRBV2 and TRBJ2-7; 10 nucleotides align to TRBD1. With V trimmed by 8 bases and J by 4 bases, 11 bases remained unmatched. The CDR3 consists of 15 residues. Germline CDR1 SNHLY, CDR2 FYNNEI. This CDR3 reads CASPPLGQGIYEQYF. The CDR3 nucleotides are TGTGCCAGCCCCCCCCTGGGACAGGGGATATACGAGCAGTACTTC.

About this clonotype: The junction does not match germline at one end; this may be a read error. CDR3 amino acids: CSARDRDRGNQPQHF. The CDR3 nucleotides are TGCAGTGCTCGAGACCGGGACAGGGGTAACCAGCCCCAGCATTTT. This rearrangement joins TRBV20-1 to TRBJ1-5; TRBD1 agrees at 10 bases. The germline V gene has CDR1 DFQATT and CDR2 SNEGSKA (reference sequence). The CDR3 loop spans 15 amino acids.

There are a few counts of this clonotype. The V and J genes are TRBV11-2 and TRBJ1-2, with a possible D match to TRBD1 (5 bases). Trimming took 5 bases from V and 5 from J, leaving 15 bases between them. This CDR3 contains 14 residues. Germline V gene lookup returns CDR1 SGHAT and CDR2 FQNNGV. CDR3 sequence reads: CASSLLEGAYGYTF. CDR3 nucleotides: TGTGCCAGCAGCCTCCTCGAAGGGGCATATGGCTACACCTTC.

This clonotype was seen at least ten times. V gene TRBV3-1 combines with J gene TRBJ1-2, with 7 bases matching TRBD1. Germline V lookup: CDR1 LGHDT, CDR2 YNNKEL (reference sequence). The CDR3 contains 13 residues. V shed 5 bases, J shed 6 bases, and the junction held 6 bases outside the gene matches. CDR3 nucleotide sequence: TGTGCCAGCAGCACCCGACAGGGCAATGGCTACACCTTC. Amino acid sequence: CASSTRQGNGYTF.

This clonotype was observed a handful of times. This chain connects TRBV5-1 to TRBJ2-3; tentatively, D is TRBD2 (6 bases). CDR1 and CDR2 (germline): SGHRS, YFSETQ. Trimming took 4 bases from V and 2 from J, leaving 32 bases between them. This CDR3 spans 21 amino acids. CDR3 nucleotides: TGCGCCAGCAGCGGGGAGGCGGACGATCTTCGTAGCACCCCCTACACAGATACGCAGTATTTT. This codes for CASSGEADDLRSTPYTDTQYF.

This clonotype was counted many times. The rearrangement joins TRBV7-2 to TRBJ2-5; 8 bases match TRBD2. V trimming: 5 bases; J trimming: 4 bases; junction bases outside the gene matches: 6. The CDR3 totals 14 residues. CDR1 is SGHTA, CDR2 FQGNSA, per germline. CDR3 sequence: CASSVLAGLETQYF. The CDR3 DNA follows: TGTGCCAGCAGCGTCTTAGCGGGATTAGAGACCCAGTACTTC.

This chain links TRBV24-1 with TRBJ2-5; possible D gene TRBD2, 6 bases. The CDR3 is made up of 14 amino acids. Trimming shortened V by 2 bases and J by 4 bases, and 10 bases separated the two germline ends. CDR1 is KGHDR and CDR2 is SFDVKD in the germline V gene. This CDR3 reads CATSDWNGGETQYF. In nucleotides, the CDR3 is TGTGCCACCAGTGATTGGAACGGGGGAGAGACCCAGTACTTC.

This clonotype has just a few counts. V and J are TRBV20-1 and TRBJ2-7, with TRBD2 matching 7 bases. V lost 2 bases, J lost 5 bases, and 9 bases stayed unmatched. Germline V gene sequence: CDR1 DFQATT, CDR2 SNEGSKA (reference sequence). The CDR3 is made up of 14 amino acids. CDR3 coding DNA: TGCAGTGCTAGATCGGCGCGGGAGCACGACGAGCAGTACTTC. It specifies CSARSAREHDEQYF.

This clonotype was observed a few times. This chain uses TRBV27 with TRBJ1-2; D not certain. Trimming pared 1 base from V and 6 bases from J, leaving 18 bases between. The germline CDR1 and CDR2 sequences are MNHEY and SMNVEV (reference sequence). The CDR3 runs to 16 residues. The CDR3 spells CASSLLVGNGYDGYTF. In DNA, the CDR3 is TGTGCCAGCAGTTTATTAGTTGGAAATGGGTACGATGGCTACACCTTC.

This clonotype was counted only a few times. The J gene is TRBJ2-3, the V gene TRBV27; D is possibly TRBD1 (6 bases). V lost 4 bases and J lost 6, with 20 bases in between. The CDR3 runs to 16 residues. The V gene's germline CDR1 is MNHEY and CDR2 SMNVEV (reference sequence). The CDR3 here is CASSSLLGHLGDTQYF. For the CDR3, the DNA is TGTGCCAGCAGTTCCCTCTTGGGACATCTGGGGGATACGCAGTATTTT.

The rearrangement links TRBV4-1 to TRBJ2-1; D ambiguous. The CDR3 contains 19 residues. The V end was cut by 5 bases, the J end by 0 bases, with 23 bases between. Germline V gives CDR1 MGHRA, CDR2 YSYEKL. The DNA of the CDR3 is TGCGCCAGCAGCTTCCAAATGGGCGGCTTAACGAGCTCCTACAATGAGCAGTTCTTC. This gives the protein CASSFQMGGLTSSYNEQFF.